This T cell receptor (beta chain) was documented in a study of early T cells in non-severe SARS-CoV-2 infection. Study details: The sequenced material was bulk RNA from unsorted whole blood, and its chains were unpaired.

Unique molecular identifiers tagged individual cDNA molecules. MiXCR was run by TCRdb on the 5' RACE reads, yielding one entry per CDR3 protein. In the table there are approximately 70,000 distinct CDR3 sequences, over 9% of which are singletons. This CDR3 is 16 amino acids long. Germline assignment: CDR1 SGHTS and CDR2 YDEGEE. J gave up 1 base and V 4 bases, and 4 bases lay outside the gene matches. This clonotype was seen only a few times. Sequenced material: whole blood, taken at baseline. The V gene is TRBV5-8, the J gene TRBJ2-3; the match to TRBD2 covers 12 bases. This clonotype originated in an adult who was a healthcare worker with PCR-confirmed SARS-CoV-2 infection or an uninfected control (not recorded which). For the CDR3, the DNA is TGTGCCAGCAGCCGAAGGACTAGCGGGGGCACAGATACGCAGTATTTT. It translates to CASSRRTSGGTDTQYF.